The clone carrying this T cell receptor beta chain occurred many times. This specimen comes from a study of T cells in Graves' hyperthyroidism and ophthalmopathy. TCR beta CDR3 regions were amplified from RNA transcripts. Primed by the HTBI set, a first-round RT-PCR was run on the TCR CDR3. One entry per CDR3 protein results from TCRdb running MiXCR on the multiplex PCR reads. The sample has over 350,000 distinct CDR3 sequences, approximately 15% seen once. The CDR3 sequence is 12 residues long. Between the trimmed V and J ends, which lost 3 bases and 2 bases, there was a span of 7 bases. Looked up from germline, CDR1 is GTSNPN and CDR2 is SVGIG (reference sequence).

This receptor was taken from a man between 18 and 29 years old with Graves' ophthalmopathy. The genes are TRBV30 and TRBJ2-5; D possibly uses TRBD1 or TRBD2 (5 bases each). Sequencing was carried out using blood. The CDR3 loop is CAWREGQETQYF. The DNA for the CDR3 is TGTGCCTGGAGAGAGGGGCAAGAGACCCAGTACTTC.